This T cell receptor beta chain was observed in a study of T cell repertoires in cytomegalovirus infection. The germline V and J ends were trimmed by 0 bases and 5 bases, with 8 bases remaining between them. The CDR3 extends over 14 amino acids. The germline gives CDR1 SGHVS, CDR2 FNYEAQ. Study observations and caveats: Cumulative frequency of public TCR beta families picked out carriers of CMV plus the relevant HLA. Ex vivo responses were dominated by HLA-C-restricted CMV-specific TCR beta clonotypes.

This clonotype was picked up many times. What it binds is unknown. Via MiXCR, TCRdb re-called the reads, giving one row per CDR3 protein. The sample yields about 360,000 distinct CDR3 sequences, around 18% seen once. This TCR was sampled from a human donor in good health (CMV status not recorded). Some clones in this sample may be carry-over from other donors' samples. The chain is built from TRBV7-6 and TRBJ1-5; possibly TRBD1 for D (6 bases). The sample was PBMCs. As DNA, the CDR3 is TGTGCCAGCAGCTTAGCGCCAGGGGATCAGCCCCAGCATTTT. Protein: CASSLAPGDQPQHF.